These T cell receptor beta chains were read from a single sample in a study of blood T cell repertoires in COVID-19. Sequencing used immunoSEQ multiplex PCR; TCRdb keeps in-frame clones, though not all of them. The table has 250,000 to 300,000 clones, approximately 86% seen once. The specimen sequenced was peripheral blood. The receptors originated from a woman aged 70-85 years with COVID-19, enrolled during active disease. The CDR3 runs from the conserved cysteine through the conserved F or W. Fields, in order: CDR3 DNA, CDR3 protein, V gene, D gene, clone size, J gene. A D gene is named only where the DNA matches it firmly. Clone size is stated in some rows and not others, as once, few, many or a class when expanded.

DNA: TGTGCCAGCAGTTATGGTGGGCCGAACACTGAAGCTTTCTTT
CDR3: CASSYGGPNTEAFF
V: TRBV6-5
D: NA
size: NA
J: TRBJ1-1

DNA: TGTGCCAGCAGCGCCCGGGTTCGCTCTCCTGGGGCCAACGTCCTGACTTTC
CDR3: CASSARVRSPGANVLTF
V: TRBV11-2
D: NA
size: NA
J: TRBJ2-6

DNA: TGTGCCAGTACCCCATCGGGGAGCTCCTACGAGCAGTACTTC
CDR3: CASTPSGSSYEQYF
V: TRBV19
D: NA
size: NA
J: TRBJ2-7

DNA: TGTGCCAGCAGCTTGGAAGGGGTCCCCTACGAGCAGTACTTC
CDR3: CASSLEGVPYEQYF
V: TRBV5-6
D: NA
size: NA
J: TRBJ2-7

DNA: TGTGCCAGCAGCCTGAACAGGGATCAGCCCCAGCATTTT
CDR3: CASSLNRDQPQHF
V: TRBV7-2
D: NA
size: few
J: TRBJ1-5

DNA: TGTGCCATCAGTGCGGGAAGCGGGCTGGGGTCAGATACGCAGTATTTT
CDR3: CAISAGSGLGSDTQYF
V: TRBV10-3
D: NA
size: few
J: TRBJ2-3

DNA: TGTGCCAGCAGTTACCCCCCCGAAGGTAGGACTAGAGTCTACAATGAGCAGTTCTTC
CDR3: CASSYPPEGRTRVYNEQFF
V: TRBV6-2/TRBV6-3
D: TRBD2
size: NA
J: TRBJ2-1

DNA: TGCGCCAGCAGCTTGGGGACAGCTGAGCCCCAGCATTTT
CDR3: CASSLGTAEPQHF
V: TRBV5-1
D: NA
size: once
J: TRBJ1-5

DNA: TGTGCCAGCAGCCAATTACTAGAGGGCAATGAGCAGTTCTTC
CDR3: CASSQLLEGNEQFF
V: TRBV9
D: NA
size: NA
J: TRBJ2-1

DNA: TGTGCCTGGAGTACAGGACAGGGGGACTACGAGCAGTACTTC
CDR3: CAWSTGQGDYEQYF
V: TRBV30
D: TRBD1
size: once
J: TRBJ2-7

DNA: TGCGCCAGCAGCCAAGATTCGACAGCAACTAATGAAAAACTGTTTTTT
CDR3: CASSQDSTATNEKLFF
V: TRBV4-1
D: NA
size: NA
J: TRBJ1-4

DNA: TGTGCCAGCAGTTTCGGACAGGGGGCGAAAGAGACCCAGTACTTC
CDR3: CASSFGQGAKETQYF
V: TRBV6-6
D: TRBD1
size: NA
J: TRBJ2-5

DNA: TGTGCCTGGACGGCGGGGCGATTCAATGAGCAGTTCTTC
CDR3: CAWTAGRFNEQFF
V: TRBV30
D: NA
size: NA
J: TRBJ2-1

DNA: TGTGCCAGCTATCCTCAAGGACAGTCCTACGAGCAGTACTTC
CDR3: CASYPQGQSYEQYF
V: TRBV28
D: NA
size: NA
J: TRBJ2-7

DNA: TGTGCCAGCAGTTCGACAGGGGGGACGCAGTATTTT
CDR3: CASSSTGGTQYF
V: TRBV6-6
D: TRBD1
size: NA
J: TRBJ2-3

DNA: TGTGCCAGCAGCGTACTGGTCTACGAGCAGTACTTC
CDR3: CASSVLVYEQYF
V: TRBV6-2/TRBV6-3
D: NA
size: once
J: TRBJ2-7

DNA: TGTGCCAGCAGCCCTTTATCGGATACGCAGTATTTT
CDR3: CASSPLSDTQYF
V: TRBV7-9
D: NA
size: NA
J: TRBJ2-3

DNA: TGTGCCAGCTCACCTGAACAGGGATCTGAAGCTTTCTTT
CDR3: CASSPEQGSEAFF
V: TRBV18
D: NA
size: NA
J: TRBJ1-1

DNA: TGTGCCACCAGGCCCGGGACTAGCGCTAATGAGCAGTTCTTC
CDR3: CATRPGTSANEQFF
V: TRBV24-1
D: TRBD2
size: NA
J: TRBJ2-1

DNA: TGTGCCAGCAGCCAAGGAAATAGCGGGGGGGCCCGACCGGAGACCCAGTACTTC
CDR3: CASSQGNSGGARPETQYF
V: TRBV3-1/TRBV3-2
D: TRBD2
size: NA
J: TRBJ2-5

DNA: TGTGCCAGCAGCACGAGCTCCTATAATTCACCCCTCCACTTT
CDR3: CASSTSSYNSPLHF
V: TRBV13
D: NA
size: NA
J: TRBJ1-6

DNA: TGTGCCAGCAGCCCCCAGGACAGGGAAGAGACCCAGTACTTC
CDR3: CASSPQDREETQYF
V: TRBV9
D: TRBD1
size: once
J: TRBJ2-5

DNA: TGTGCCAGCCCCCGAGAGGGCGGCTACACCTTC
CDR3: CASPREGGYTF
V: TRBV27
D: NA
size: NA
J: TRBJ1-2

DNA: TGTGCCAGCAGCTCGACTAGCGGGGGGGCCGTAGATACGCAGTATTTT
CDR3: CASSSTSGGAVDTQYF
V: TRBV7-9
D: TRBD2
size: once
J: TRBJ2-3

DNA: TGTGCCAGCAGTATTACATACACCTACGAGCAGTACTTC
CDR3: CASSITYTYEQYF
V: TRBV12-3/TRBV12-4
D: NA
size: NA
J: TRBJ2-7

DNA: TGTGCCAGCAGCCGCCCCGGGTGGGCGGGGCTCGTCGGGGAGCTGTTTTTT
CDR3: CASSRPGWAGLVGELFF
V: TRBV3-1/TRBV3-2
D: NA
size: NA
J: TRBJ2-2

DNA: TGTGCCAGCAGGTCGACAGGACAAGAGACCCAGTACTTC
CDR3: CASRSTGQETQYF
V: TRBV6-5
D: NA
size: NA
J: TRBJ2-5

DNA: TGTGCCAGTACGGTGAACGGCGGGGGAGCCTACGAGCAGTACTTC
CDR3: CASTVNGGGAYEQYF
V: TRBV19
D: TRBD2
size: NA
J: TRBJ2-7

DNA: TGTGCCAGCAGACAGGCCTACGAGCAGTACTTC
CDR3: CASRQAYEQYF
V: TRBV2
D: NA
size: NA
J: TRBJ2-7

DNA: TGTGCCATCAGTGAGAGGGGTGAAGCTTTCTTT
CDR3: CAISERGEAFF
V: TRBV10-3
D: NA
size: NA
J: TRBJ1-1

DNA: TGTGCCAGCAGCTTTGACACCCCGGGGGGTTACGAGCAGTACTTC
CDR3: CASSFDTPGGYEQYF
V: TRBV5-6
D: TRBD2
size: NA
J: TRBJ2-7

DNA: TGTGCCTGGAGTATTAGGACAGGGGGCGTTGGAAACACCATATATTTT
CDR3: CAWSIRTGGVGNTIYF
V: TRBV30
D: TRBD1
size: NA
J: TRBJ1-3

DNA: TGCGCCAGCAGCCCGGGGACAGCTTCGAACACTGAAGCTTTCTTT
CDR3: CASSPGTASNTEAFF
V: TRBV4-1
D: TRBD1
size: NA
J: TRBJ1-1

DNA: TGTGCCAGCAGCTTCAACGAGGAAGCCTATGGCTACACCTTC
CDR3: CASSFNEEAYGYTF
V: TRBV11-2
D: NA
size: NA
J: TRBJ1-2

DNA: TGTGCCAGCAGTTCACAGGGGTCGAACACTGAAGCTTTCTTT
CDR3: CASSSQGSNTEAFF
V: TRBV6-5
D: TRBD1
size: NA
J: TRBJ1-1

DNA: TGCAGCTCCAAGGATGGCAGGGAGAACACTGAAGCTTTCTTT
CDR3: CSSKDGRENTEAFF
V: TRBV29-1
D: NA
size: NA
J: TRBJ1-1

DNA: TGTGCCAGCAAAGCGCAGGGGTACACTGAAGCTTTCTTT
CDR3: CASKAQGYTEAFF
V: TRBV13
D: NA
size: NA
J: TRBJ1-1

DNA: TGTGCCTGGAGGGGGGACTTCTCTGGAAACACCATATATTTT
CDR3: CAWRGDFSGNTIYF
V: TRBV30
D: NA
size: NA
J: TRBJ1-3

DNA: TGTGCCAGCAGCGGTACTTCATGGAGACACAATGAGCAGTTCTTC
CDR3: CASSGTSWRHNEQFF
V: TRBV11-2
D: NA
size: NA
J: TRBJ2-1

DNA: TGTGCCAGCAGCTTAGATGAGGCTAGCGGGAGGCCTAACCCCTACGAGCAGTACTTC
CDR3: CASSLDEASGRPNPYEQYF
V: TRBV11-2
D: TRBD2
size: NA
J: TRBJ2-7

DNA: TGTGCCAGCAGTGAAGATGTAACAGGTTATGGCTACACCTTC
CDR3: CASSEDVTGYGYTF
V: TRBV2
D: NA
size: few
J: TRBJ1-2

DNA: TGCGCCAGCAGCCAAGATTTATCAGGGGGCAGCTATGGCTACACCTTC
CDR3: CASSQDLSGGSYGYTF
V: TRBV4-3
D: TRBD1
size: NA
J: TRBJ1-2

DNA: TGTGCCAGCAGCTTAGAGACTCTACTTAGGGAGCAGTACTTC
CDR3: CASSLETLLREQYF
V: TRBV7-2
D: NA
size: NA
J: TRBJ2-7

DNA: TGTGCCAGCAGTACGGCTAGCGGGGGGGCCCTTCAGTTCTTC
CDR3: CASSTASGGALQFF
V: TRBV6-2/TRBV6-3
D: TRBD2
size: NA
J: TRBJ2-1

DNA: TGTGCCAGCAGCTTAGAATCCTCAACTAATGAAAAGCTGTTTTTT
CDR3: CASSLESSTNEKLFF
V: TRBV7-9
D: NA
size: once
J: TRBJ1-4

DNA: TGTGCCAGCAGCCTAAGACAGGGTCCATCCCACGAGCAGTACTTC
CDR3: CASSLRQGPSHEQYF
V: TRBV7-9
D: TRBD1
size: once
J: TRBJ2-7

DNA: TGCAGCGTTGGGCCGGGACAGGGGGCTTACGAGCAGTACTTC
CDR3: CSVGPGQGAYEQYF
V: TRBV29-1
D: TRBD1
size: NA
J: TRBJ2-7

DNA: TGTGCCAGCAGTTACTTCGCAAGGGACAGGGATGAGAGGCAAGAGACCCAGTACTTC
CDR3: CASSYFARDRDERQETQYF
V: TRBV6-2/TRBV6-3
D: TRBD1
size: NA
J: TRBJ2-5